This entry lists 9 T cell receptor beta chains sequenced from one sample in a study of shared clonotypes between healthy human individuals (dated by TCRdb to the early 2020s). The library was produced with the immunoSEQ multiplex PCR assay. TCRdb provides this immuneACCESS table in a form limited to in-frame rearrangements. Some clones are lacking; in checked studies, under half of them reflect an unresolved V gene, and why the rest are absent is not known. The sample has approximately 2.5 million clones on record, 93% of them singletons. The leading ten clones occupy roughly 0.39% of the sample. Sequencing was performed on naive CD4+ T cells from PBMCs. This specimen's cell subset or site label, interpreted: CD45RA+ positively selected. The receptors were sampled from a man aged 18 to 29 in good health. Some clones in this sample may be carry-over from other donors' samples.

J is TRBJ1-5 and V is TRBV6-1; D unclear. The V end was cut by 7 bases, the J end by 0 bases, with 7 bases between. The CDR3 spans 13 residues. CDR1 and CDR2 from the germline V gene are MNHNS and SASEGT. The CDR3 is CASKVASNQPQHF. CDR3 DNA: TGTGCCAGCAAAGTTGCTAGCAATCAGCCCCAGCATTTT.

The J gene is TRBJ2-7, the V gene TRBV5-4; a weak D match, TRBD2 (5 bases). The V gene lost 4 bases and the J gene lost 7 bases, with 21 bases spanning the gap. CDR1 SGHNT and CDR2 YYREEE come from the germline V gene (reference sequence). The CDR3 runs 15 residues. The CDR3 region has the DNA TGTGCCAGCAGCCCAGGAGCGGAGTTAACGGGGGAGCAGTACTTC. It is translated as CASSPGAELTGEQYF.

The DNA of the CDR3 is TGTGCCACCAGCAGAGACGGGGGGGCAGGACAAGAGACCCAGTACTTC. It translates to CATSRDGGAGQETQYF. The chain couples TRBV15 to TRBJ2-5; 8 bases are shared with TRBD2. The CDR3 runs to 16 residues. V lost 0 bases and J lost 2; bases outside the gene matches: 5. Germline V gives CDR1 LNHNV, CDR2 YYDKDF (reference sequence).

This clone has a single count. V gene TRBV4-3 combines with J gene TRBJ1-2, with 12 bases aligning to TRBD1. This CDR3 region has 16 residues. The V segment lost 5 bases and the J segment 4 bases; nucleotides outside the gene matches: 8. Germline CDR1 LGHNA, CDR2 YSLEER. Written as DNA, the CDR3 is TGCGCCAGCAGCTGGGGACAGGGGGCAGACGCCTATGGCTACACCTTC. It translates to CASSWGQGADAYGYTF.

The V gene is TRBV5-1, the J gene TRBJ1-4, with D possibly matching TRBD1 (5 bases). CDR1 is SGHRS and CDR2 is YFSETQ in the germline V gene. Between the trimmed V and J ends, which lost 7 bases and 0 bases, there was a span of 10 bases. The CDR3 totals 14 residues. CDR3: CASGRDATNEKLFF. The CDR3 DNA reads TGCGCCAGCGGAAGGGACGCAACTAATGAAAAACTGTTTTTT.

The chain couples TRBV5-4 to TRBJ1-4; maybe TRBD1 (5 bases). The V end lost 0 bases, the J end lost 2 bases, and 14 bases lay between the germline ends. CDR3 size: 17 residues. Germline lookup yields CDR1 SGHNT and CDR2 YYREEE (reference sequence). CDR3 region: CASSLAKGIPTNEKLFF. CDR3 DNA sequence: TGTGCCAGCAGCTTGGCCAAGGGGATACCGACTAATGAAAAACTGTTTTTT. Combining the CDR3 with reference TRBV5-4 and TRBJ1-4 gives the whole variable domain ETGVTQSPTHLIKTRGQQVTLRCSSQSGHNTVSWYQQALGQGPQFIFQYYREEENGRGNFPPRFSGLQFPNYSSELNVNALELDDSALYLCASSLAKGIPTNEKLFFGSGTQLSVL.

This chain uses TRBV5-6 with TRBJ2-1; a weak D match, TRBD2 (7 bases). V was trimmed by 1 base and J by 5 bases, leaving 13 bases between them. The CDR3 runs to 15 residues. Germline CDR1 reads SGHDT; CDR2 reads YYEEEE. The CDR3: CASSLKGDYNNEQFF. In nucleotides, the CDR3 is TGTGCCAGCAGCTTGAAGGGGGACTACAACAATGAGCAGTTCTTC.

The chain has TRBV7-2 and TRBJ1-1; 7 bases match TRBD1. With 2 bases clipped from V and 11 bases from J, the junction kept 5 bases outside the gene matches. Germline lookup yields CDR1 SGHTA and CDR2 FQGNSA. This CDR3 region has 12 residues. The CDR3 DNA is TGTGCCAGCAGCTTAAGTGACAGGGTGGCTTTCTTT. This encodes CASSLSDRVAFF.

The rearrangement joins TRBV5-6 to TRBJ2-1; D gene ambiguous. The CDR3 is made up of 13 amino acids. The germline gives CDR1 SGHDT, CDR2 YYEEEE. The V end lost 1 base, the J end lost 3 bases, and 5 bases lay between the germline ends. CDR3 nucleotide sequence: TGTGCCAGCAGCTTGTACAGCTACAATGAGCAGTTCTTC. Its translation is CASSLYSYNEQFF.